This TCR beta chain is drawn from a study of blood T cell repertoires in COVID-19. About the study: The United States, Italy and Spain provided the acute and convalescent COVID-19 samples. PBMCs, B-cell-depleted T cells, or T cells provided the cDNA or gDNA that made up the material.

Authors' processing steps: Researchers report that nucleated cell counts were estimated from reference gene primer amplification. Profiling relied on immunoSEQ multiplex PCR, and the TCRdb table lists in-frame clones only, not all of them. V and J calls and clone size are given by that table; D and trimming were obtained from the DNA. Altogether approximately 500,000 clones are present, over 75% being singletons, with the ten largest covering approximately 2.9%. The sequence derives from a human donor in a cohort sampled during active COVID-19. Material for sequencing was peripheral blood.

As DNA, the CDR3 is TGCGCCAGCAGCTTTGGCAGGGTGGGCGCTGAAGCTTTCTTT. Residues: CASSFGRVGAEAFF. This chain uses TRBV5-1 with TRBJ1-1, with D perhaps TRBD1 (5 bases). Per germline, CDR1 SGHRS and CDR2 YFSETQ. The CDR3 contains 14 residues. Trimming cost V 2 bases and J 6 bases, with 14 bases left between them.